The clone carrying this TCR beta chain was found many times. V lost 4 bases, J lost 4 bases, and 7 bases lay in between. The CDR3 loop spans 12 amino acids. Germline V gene sequence: CDR1 SGHTA, CDR2 FQGNSA. There were TCR beta CDR3 regions amplified from RNA transcripts. HTBI primers were used for first-round RT-PCR of the TCR CDR3. TCRdb redid the calling of the multiplex PCR reads with MiXCR, one entry per CDR3 protein. The sample consists of under 450,000 distinct CDR3 sequences, around 14% of them appearing once. Patients aged 18 to 65 had newly diagnosed hyperthyroidism of under 2 months' duration. Diagnostic assessment was based on clinical symptoms, serum thyroxine and TRAb, thyroid ultrasound and orbital computed tomography. The sample is drawn from a study of T cells in Graves' hyperthyroidism and ophthalmopathy.

The clonotype originates from a woman aged 18 to 35 with Graves' hyperthyroidism. Source material: blood. The rearrangement joins TRBV7-2 to TRBJ2-5, with D maybe TRBD2 (5 bases). CDR3 protein: CASSWTGETQYF. The CDR3 nucleotides read TGTGCCAGCAGCTGGACTGGAGAGACCCAGTACTTC.